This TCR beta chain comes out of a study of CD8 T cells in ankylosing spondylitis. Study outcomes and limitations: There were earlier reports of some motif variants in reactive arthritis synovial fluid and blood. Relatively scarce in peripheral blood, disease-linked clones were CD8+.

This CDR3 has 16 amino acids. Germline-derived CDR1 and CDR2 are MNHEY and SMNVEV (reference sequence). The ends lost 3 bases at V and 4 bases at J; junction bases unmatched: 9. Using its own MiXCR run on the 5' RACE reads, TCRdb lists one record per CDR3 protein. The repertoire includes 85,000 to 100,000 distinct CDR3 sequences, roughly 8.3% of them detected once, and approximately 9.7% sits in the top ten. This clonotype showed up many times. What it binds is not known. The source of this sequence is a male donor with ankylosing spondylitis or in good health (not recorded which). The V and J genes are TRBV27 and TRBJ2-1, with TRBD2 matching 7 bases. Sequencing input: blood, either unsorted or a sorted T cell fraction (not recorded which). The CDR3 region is CASSLASGNLYNEQFF. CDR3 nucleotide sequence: TGTGCCAGCAGTTTGGCTAGCGGAAACTTATACAATGAGCAGTTCTTC.